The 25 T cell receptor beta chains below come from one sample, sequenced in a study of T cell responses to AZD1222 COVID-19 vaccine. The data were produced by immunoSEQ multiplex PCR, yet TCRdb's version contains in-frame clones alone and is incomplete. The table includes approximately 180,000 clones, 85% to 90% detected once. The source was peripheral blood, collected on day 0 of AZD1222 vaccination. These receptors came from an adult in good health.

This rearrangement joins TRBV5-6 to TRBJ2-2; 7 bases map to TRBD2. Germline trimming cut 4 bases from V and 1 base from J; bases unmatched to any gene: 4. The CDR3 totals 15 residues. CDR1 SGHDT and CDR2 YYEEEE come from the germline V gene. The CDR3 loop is CASSLAVLNTGELFF. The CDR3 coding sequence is TGTGCCAGCAGCCTAGCGGTTTTGAACACCGGGGAGCTGTTTTTT.

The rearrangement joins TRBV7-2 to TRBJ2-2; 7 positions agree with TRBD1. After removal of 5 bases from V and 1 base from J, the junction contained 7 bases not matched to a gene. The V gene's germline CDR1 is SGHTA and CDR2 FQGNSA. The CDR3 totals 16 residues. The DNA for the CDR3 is TGTGCCAGCAGCGGCGCCGGGACAGTGAACACCGGGGAGCTGTTTTTT. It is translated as CASSGAGTVNTGELFF. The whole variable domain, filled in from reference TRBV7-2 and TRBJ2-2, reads GAGVSQSPSNKVTEKGKDVELRCDPISGHTALYWYRQSLGQGLEFLIYFQGNSAPDKSGLPSDRFSAERTGGSVSTLTIQRTQQEDSAVYLCASSGAGTVNTGELFFGEGSRLTVL.

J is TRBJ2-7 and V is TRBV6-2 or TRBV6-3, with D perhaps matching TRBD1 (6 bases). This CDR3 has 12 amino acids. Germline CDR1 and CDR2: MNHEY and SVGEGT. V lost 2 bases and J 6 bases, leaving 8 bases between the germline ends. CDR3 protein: CASSYHRAEQYF. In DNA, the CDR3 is TGTGCCAGCAGTTACCACAGGGCCGAGCAGTACTTC.

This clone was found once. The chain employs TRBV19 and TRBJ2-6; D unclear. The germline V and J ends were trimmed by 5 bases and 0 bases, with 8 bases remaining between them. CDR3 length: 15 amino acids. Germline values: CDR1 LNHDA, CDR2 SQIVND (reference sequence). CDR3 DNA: TGTGCCAGTAGTTCCCTAGTCTCTGGGGCCAACGTCCTGACTTTC. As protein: CASSSLVSGANVLTF.

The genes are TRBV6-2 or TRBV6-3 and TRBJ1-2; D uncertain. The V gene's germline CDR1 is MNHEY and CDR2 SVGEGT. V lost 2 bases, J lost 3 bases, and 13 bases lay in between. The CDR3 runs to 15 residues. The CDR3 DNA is TGTGCCAGCAGTTACAGGTCTCCCCTTGACTATGGCTACACCTTC. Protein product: CASSYRSPLDYGYTF.

The CDR3 loop reads CASSQDTRGGGNYGYTF. In DNA, the CDR3 is TGTGCCAGCAGCCAAGATACGAGGGGCGGGGGTAACTATGGCTACACCTTC. This chain connects TRBV3-1 (or the pseudogene TRBV3-2) to TRBJ1-2, with D perhaps TRBD1 (5 bases). Trimming removed 0 bases at V and 1 base at J, with 15 bases between. The CDR3 runs 17 residues. The germline CDR1 and CDR2 sequences are LGHDT and YNNKEL (reference sequence).

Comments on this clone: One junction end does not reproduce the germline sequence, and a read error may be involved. CDR3 in amino acids: CASRQAGKETQYF. CDR3 nucleotide sequence: TGTGCCAGCAGGCAAGCGGGTAAAGAGACCCAGTACTTC. The rearrangement links TRBV3-1 (or the pseudogene TRBV3-2) to TRBJ2-5, with a possible D match to TRBD2 (6 bases). The CDR3 extends over 13 amino acids. The germline gives CDR1 LGHDT, CDR2 YNNKEL (reference sequence).

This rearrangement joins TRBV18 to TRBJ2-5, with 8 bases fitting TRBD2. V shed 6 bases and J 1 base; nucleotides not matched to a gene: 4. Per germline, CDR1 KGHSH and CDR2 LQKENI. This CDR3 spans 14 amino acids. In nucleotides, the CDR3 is TGTGCCAGCTCCCTCGCGGGAGGCCAAGAGACCCAGTACTTC. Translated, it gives CASSLAGGQETQYF.

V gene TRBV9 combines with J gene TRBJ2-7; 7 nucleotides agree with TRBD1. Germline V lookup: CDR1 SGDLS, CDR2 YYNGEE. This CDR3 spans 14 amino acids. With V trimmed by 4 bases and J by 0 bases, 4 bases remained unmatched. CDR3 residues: CASSYGTDSYEQYF. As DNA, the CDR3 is TGTGCCAGCAGCTATGGGACAGACTCCTACGAGCAGTACTTC. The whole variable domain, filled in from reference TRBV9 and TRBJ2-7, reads DSGVTQTPKHLITATGQRVTLRCSPRSGDLSVYWYQQSLDQGLQFLIQYYNGEERAKGNILERFSAQQFPDLHSELNLSSLELGDSALYFCASSYGTDSYEQYFGPGTRLTVT.

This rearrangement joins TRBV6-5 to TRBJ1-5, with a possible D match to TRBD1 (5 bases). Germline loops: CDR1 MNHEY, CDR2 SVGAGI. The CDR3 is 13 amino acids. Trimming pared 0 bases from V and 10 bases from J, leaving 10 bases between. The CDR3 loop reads CASSYSGPTPQHF. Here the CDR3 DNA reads TGTGCCAGCAGTTACTCGGGACCAACTCCCCAGCATTTT.

The CDR3 is CASSEGPRGEQYF. The CDR3 nucleotides are TGTGCCAGCAGTGAGGGGCCTCGAGGCGAGCAGTACTTC. This sequence joins TRBV2 and TRBJ2-7; the D gene is possibly TRBD1 (5 bases). V was trimmed by 3 bases and J by 6 bases, leaving 12 bases between them. Germline V gene sequence: CDR1 SNHLY, CDR2 FYNNEI. This CDR3 has 13 amino acids.

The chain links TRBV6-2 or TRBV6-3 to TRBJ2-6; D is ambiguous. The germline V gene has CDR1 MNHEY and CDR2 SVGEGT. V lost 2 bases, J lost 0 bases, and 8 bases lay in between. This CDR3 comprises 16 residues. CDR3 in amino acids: CASSYGRLSGANVLTF. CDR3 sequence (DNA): TGTGCCAGCAGTTACGGGCGGCTCTCTGGGGCCAACGTCCTGACTTTC.

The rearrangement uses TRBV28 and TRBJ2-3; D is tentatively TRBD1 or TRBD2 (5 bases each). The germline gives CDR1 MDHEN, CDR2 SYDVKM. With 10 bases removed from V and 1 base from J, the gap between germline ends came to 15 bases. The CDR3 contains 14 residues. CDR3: CATRTRGGTDTQYF. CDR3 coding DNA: TGTGCCACCAGAACCCGGGGCGGCACAGATACGCAGTATTTT. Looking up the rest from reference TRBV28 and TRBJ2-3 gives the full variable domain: DVKVTQSSRYLVKRTGEKVFLECVQDMDHENMFWYRQDPGLGLRLIYFSYDVKMKEKGDIPEGYSVSREKKERFSLILESASTNQTSMYLCATRTRGGTDTQYFGPGTRLTVL.

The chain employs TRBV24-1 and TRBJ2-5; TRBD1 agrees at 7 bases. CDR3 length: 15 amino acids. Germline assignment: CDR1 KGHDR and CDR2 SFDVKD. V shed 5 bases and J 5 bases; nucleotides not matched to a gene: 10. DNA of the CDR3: TGTGCCACCAGTGTCCCCACAGGGGTACGGGAGACCCAGTACTTC. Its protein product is CATSVPTGVRETQYF.

As DNA, the CDR3 is TGTGCCAGCAGTACAGGGGGCGAAGCCAAAAACATTCAGTACTTC. Its translation: CASSTGGEAKNIQYF. The chain combines TRBV6-2 or TRBV6-3 with TRBJ2-4; 9 bases agree with TRBD1. Germline loops: CDR1 MNHEY, CDR2 SVGEGT. With V trimmed by 5 bases and J by 0 bases, 2 bases remained unmatched. This CDR3 spans 15 amino acids.

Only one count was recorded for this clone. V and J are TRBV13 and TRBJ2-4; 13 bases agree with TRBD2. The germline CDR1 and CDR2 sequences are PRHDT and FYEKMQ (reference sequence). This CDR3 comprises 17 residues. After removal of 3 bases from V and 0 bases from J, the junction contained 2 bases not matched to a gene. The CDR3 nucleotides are TGTGCCAGCAGCTTGACTAGCGGGGGGCTAGCCAAAAACATTCAGTACTTC. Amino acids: CASSLTSGGLAKNIQYF.

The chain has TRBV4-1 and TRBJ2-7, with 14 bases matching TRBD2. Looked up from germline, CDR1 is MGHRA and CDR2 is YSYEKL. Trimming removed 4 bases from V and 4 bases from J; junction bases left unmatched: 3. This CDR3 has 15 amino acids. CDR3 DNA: TGCGCCAGCAGCCTGGGACTAGCGGGGGTATACGAGCAGTACTTC. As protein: CASSLGLAGVYEQYF.

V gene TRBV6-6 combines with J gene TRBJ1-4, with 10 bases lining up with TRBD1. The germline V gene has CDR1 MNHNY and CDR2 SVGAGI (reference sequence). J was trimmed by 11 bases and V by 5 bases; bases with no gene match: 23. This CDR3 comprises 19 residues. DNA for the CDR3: TGTGCCAGCAGTCCCCAGACTCCGGGACAGGGGCCTCTGGGGGTGAAACTGTTTTTT. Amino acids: CASSPQTPGQGPLGVKLFF.

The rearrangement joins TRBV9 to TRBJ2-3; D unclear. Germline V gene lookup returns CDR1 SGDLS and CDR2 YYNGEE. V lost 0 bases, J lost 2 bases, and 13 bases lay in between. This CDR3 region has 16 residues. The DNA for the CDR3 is TGTGCCAGCAGCGTAGTGGGCGTGCCCCCCACAGATACGCAGTATTTT. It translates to CASSVVGVPPTDTQYF.

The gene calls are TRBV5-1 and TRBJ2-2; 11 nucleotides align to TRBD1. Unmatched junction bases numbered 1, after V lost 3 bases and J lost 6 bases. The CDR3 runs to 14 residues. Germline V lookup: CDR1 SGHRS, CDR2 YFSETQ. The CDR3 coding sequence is TGCGCCAGCAGCTGGACAGGGGGCTCCGGGGAGCTGTTTTTT. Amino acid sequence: CASSWTGGSGELFF.

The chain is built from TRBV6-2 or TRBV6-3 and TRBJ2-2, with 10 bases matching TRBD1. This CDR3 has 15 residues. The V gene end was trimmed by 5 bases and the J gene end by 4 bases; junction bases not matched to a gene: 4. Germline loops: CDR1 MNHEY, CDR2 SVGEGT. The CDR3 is CASSRTGGITGELFF. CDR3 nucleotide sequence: TGTGCCAGCAGTCGGACAGGGGGGATCACCGGGGAGCTGTTTTTT.

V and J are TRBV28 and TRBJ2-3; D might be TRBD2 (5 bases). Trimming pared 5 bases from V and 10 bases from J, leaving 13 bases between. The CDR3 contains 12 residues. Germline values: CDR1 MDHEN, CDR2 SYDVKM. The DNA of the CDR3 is TGTGCCAGCAGTGCGACTACACGAGCGCAGTATTTT. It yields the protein CASSATTRAQYF. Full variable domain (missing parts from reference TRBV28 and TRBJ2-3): DVKVTQSSRYLVKRTGEKVFLECVQDMDHENMFWYRQDPGLGLRLIYFSYDVKMKEKGDIPEGYSVSREKKERFSLILESASTNQTSMYLCASSATTRAQYFGPGTRLTVL.

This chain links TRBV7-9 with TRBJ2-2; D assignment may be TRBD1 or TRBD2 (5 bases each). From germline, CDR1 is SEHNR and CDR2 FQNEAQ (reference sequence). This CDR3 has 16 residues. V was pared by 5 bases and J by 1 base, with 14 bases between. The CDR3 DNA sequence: TGTGCCAGCAGCCATACGGGACCGATGAACACCGGGGAGCTGTTTTTT. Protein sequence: CASSHTGPMNTGELFF.

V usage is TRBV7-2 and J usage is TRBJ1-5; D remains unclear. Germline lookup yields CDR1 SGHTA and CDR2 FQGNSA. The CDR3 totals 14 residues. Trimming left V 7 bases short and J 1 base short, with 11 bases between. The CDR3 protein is CASNDPGSNQPQHF. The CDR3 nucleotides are TGTGCCAGCAACGACCCGGGGAGCAATCAGCCCCAGCATTTT.

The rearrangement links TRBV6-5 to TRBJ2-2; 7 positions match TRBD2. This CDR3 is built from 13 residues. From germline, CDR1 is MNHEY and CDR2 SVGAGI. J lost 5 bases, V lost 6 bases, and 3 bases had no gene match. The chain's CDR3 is CASRDGGTGELFF. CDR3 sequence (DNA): TGTGCCAGCAGGGACGGGGGGACCGGGGAGCTGTTTTTT.